A single TCR beta chain is shown here with its context. The sample is drawn from a study of blood T cell repertoires in COVID-19. Germline CDR1 KGHDR, CDR2 SFDVKD. The CDR3 length is 17 residues. V was clipped by 4 bases and J by 7 bases; unmatched bases: 13. Data came from immunoSEQ multiplex PCR; TCRdb stores just in-frame clones and leaves some out. The top ten hold more than 1% of the sample, which has approximately 360,000 clones, roughly 90% seen once. Material for sequencing was peripheral blood. This sequence originates from a man in his forties with acute or convalescent COVID-19. The V gene is TRBV24-1, the J gene TRBJ1-4; the match to TRBD1 covers 8 bases. In DNA, the CDR3 is TGTGCCACCAGTGACCCCTCGACAGGGGCCGACCGTGAAAAACTGTTTTTT. It yields the protein CATSDPSTGADREKLFF.